The rows below give T cell receptor beta chains drawn from one sample of a study of T-cell reconstitution after alpha-beta-depleted transplantation in children. MiXCR, applied by TCRdb to the PCR reads, yields one record per CDR3 protein. The sample lists 490,000 or so distinct CDR3 sequences; around 12% were seen once. The sequencing used PBMCs from the stem cell graft donor, collected from the stem cell graft. The source of these receptors is a human donor who donated a stem cell graft to a child with combined immunodeficiency. CDR3s include the opening cysteine and the closing phenylalanine or tryptophan. The D gene is left open where the match is weak. A clone size is listed for some rows: how often the clone was seen (once, few, many), or a class if it is expanded.

J: TRBJ1-2; D: .; size: few; V: TRBV12-3/TRBV12-4; DNA: TGTGCCAGCAGTTTACTTGGGCAGGGAAGTGGCTACACCTTC; CDR3: CASSLLGQGSGYTF
J: TRBJ2-7; D: .; size: few; V: TRBV20-1; DNA: TGCAGTGCTAGTGGACCCGAGTCCTACGAGCAGTACTTC; CDR3: CSASGPESYEQYF
J: TRBJ2-2; D: .; size: .; V: TRBV7-8; DNA: TGTGCCAGCAGCACCTACCGGGCGGACACCGGGGAGCTGTTTTTT; CDR3: CASSTYRADTGELFF
J: TRBJ2-6; D: .; size: many; V: TRBV12-3/TRBV12-4; DNA: TGTGCCAGCAGTTTTTTCCCTGGGGCCAACGTCCTGACTTTC; CDR3: CASSFFPGANVLTF
J: TRBJ2-1; D: TRBD2; size: few; V: TRBV20-1; DNA: TGCAGTGGTAGCCCGGTCGGACTAGCGGGAGGTCAGGGATACAATGAGCAGTTCTTC; CDR3: CSGSPVGLAGGQGYNEQFF
J: TRBJ2-5; D: .; size: many; V: TRBV20-1; DNA: TGCAGTGCTAGAGATGGTGTGGGAGCCCGAGGGGAGACCCAGTACTTC; CDR3: CSARDGVGARGETQYF
J: TRBJ1-2; D: TRBD1; size: .; V: TRBV29-1; DNA: TGCAGCGTCGACAGGGGGGCAGGCTACACCTTC; CDR3: CSVDRGAGYTF
J: TRBJ2-5; D: TRBD1; size: many; V: TRBV7-2; DNA: TGTGCCAGCAGCTTAGTCGGACAGGTTCAAGAGACCCAGTACTTC; CDR3: CASSLVGQVQETQYF
J: TRBJ2-3; D: TRBD1; size: few; V: TRBV5-6; DNA: TGTGCCAGCGGACAGGGGGCGAGCACAGATACGCAGTATTTT; CDR3: CASGQGASTDTQYF
J: TRBJ1-6; D: .; size: .; V: TRBV12-3/TRBV12-4; DNA: TGTGCCAGCAGCAAGTATTCACCCCTCCACTTT; CDR3: CASSKYSPLHF
J: TRBJ1-2; D: .; size: few; V: TRBV5-1; DNA: TGCGCCAGCAGCTTAGCCCCGACCAGCGCCAATGGCTACACCTTC; CDR3: CASSLAPTSANGYTF
J: TRBJ2-1; D: .; size: few; V: TRBV12-3/TRBV12-4; DNA: TGTGCCAGCAGAACCCTCTCCTACAATGAGCAGTTCTTC; CDR3: CASRTLSYNEQFF
J: TRBJ2-3; D: .; size: many; V: TRBV4-2; DNA: TGTGCCAGCAGCCAAGATTTTGGTAGCGTGGCAGATACGCAGTATTTT; CDR3: CASSQDFGSVADTQYF
J: TRBJ1-1; D: .; size: many; V: TRBV6-2/TRBV6-3; DNA: TGTGCCAGCAGTTACACAGACAGGATGAACACTGAAGCTTTCTTT; CDR3: CASSYTDRMNTEAFF
J: TRBJ2-5; D: TRBD2; size: .; V: TRBV4-1; DNA: TGCGCCAGCAGCCAAGATGGGACTAGCGGAGAAGAGACCCAGTACTTC; CDR3: CASSQDGTSGEETQYF
J: TRBJ2-1; D: .; size: .; V: TRBV12-3/TRBV12-4; DNA: TGTGCCAGCAGACTCCTCGTGGATGAGCAGTTCTTC; CDR3: CASRLLVDEQFF
J: TRBJ2-5; D: TRBD1; size: few; V: TRBV25-1; DNA: TGTGCCAGCAGTGAATTGGAGACAGGGCAAGAGACCCAGTACTTC; CDR3: CASSELETGQETQYF
J: TRBJ2-1; D: .; size: many; V: TRBV20-1; DNA: TGCAGTGCTGGAACCGGGACCGACTACAATGAGCAGTTCTTC; CDR3: CSAGTGTDYNEQFF
J: TRBJ1-6; D: .; size: .; V: TRBV27; DNA: TGTGCCAGCAGCTCCTGGGGTTCACCCCTCCACTTT; CDR3: CASSSWGSPLHF
J: TRBJ2-1; D: .; size: .; V: TRBV7-9; DNA: TGTGCCAGCAGCCCGACCCTAGCGCCGTACAATGAGCAGTTCTTC; CDR3: CASSPTLAPYNEQFF
J: TRBJ2-4; D: .; size: many; V: TRBV5-1; DNA: TGCGCCAGCAGCTTGAGAGACATCAGGGAAGGCATTCAGTACTTC; CDR3: CASSLRDIREGIQYF
J: TRBJ2-7; D: .; size: .; V: TRBV21-1; DNA: TGTGCCAGCAGCAAATCGGGACTAGCGGGAGTACCCCACGAGACCTACGAGCAGTACTTC; CDR3: CASSKSGLAGVPHETYEQYF
J: TRBJ2-1; D: .; size: .; V: TRBV20-1; DNA: TGCAGTGCTATCTCCGGGGCGGAGGAGCAGTTCTTC; CDR3: CSAISGAEEQFF
J: TRBJ2-7; D: TRBD2; size: many; V: TRBV7-8; DNA: TGTGCCAGCAGCTTCCGACTAGCCCTCCTCGAGCAGTACTTC; CDR3: CASSFRLALLEQYF
J: TRBJ2-7; D: TRBD1; size: few; V: TRBV13; DNA: TGTGCCAGCAGTCCGATACAGGGGGCAGGCGAGCAGTACTTC; CDR3: CASSPIQGAGEQYF
J: TRBJ2-3; D: TRBD2; size: .; V: TRBV11-2; DNA: TGTGCCAGCAGCACAGAAGGGACTAGCGGGGGGTATGGAGATACGCAGTATTTT; CDR3: CASSTEGTSGGYGDTQYF
J: TRBJ2-3; D: TRBD1; size: .; V: TRBV6-4; DNA: TGTGCCAGCAGTCGACAGGGATTCACAGATACGCAGTATTTT; CDR3: CASSRQGFTDTQYF
J: TRBJ2-3; D: .; size: few; V: TRBV7-8; DNA: TGTGCCAGCACCTACCTACTGGGTTTCACAGATACGCAGTATTTT; CDR3: CASTYLLGFTDTQYF
J: TRBJ2-1; D: TRBD1; size: .; V: TRBV7-3; DNA: TGTGCCAGCAGTACCGGGACAGGGGTGAATGAGCAGTTCTTC; CDR3: CASSTGTGVNEQFF
J: TRBJ2-7; D: TRBD1; size: .; V: TRBV25-1; DNA: TGTGCCAGCGGGCGACAGGGCCCCCACGAGCAGTACTTC; CDR3: CASGRQGPHEQYF
J: TRBJ1-1; D: .; size: many; V: TRBV6-2/TRBV6-3; DNA: TGTGCCAGCAATGACAGATTCAGCCGTGAAGCTTTCTTT; CDR3: CASNDRFSREAFF
J: TRBJ2-1; D: TRBD2; size: .; V: TRBV4-3; DNA: TGCGCCAGCAGCCGTGGACTAGCGGGAGGTAAACCCTACAATGAGCAGTTCTTC; CDR3: CASSRGLAGGKPYNEQFF
J: TRBJ2-3; D: .; size: few; V: TRBV10-3; DNA: TGTGCCATCAGTGAAACTAGCAGTAGCACAGATACGCAGTATTTT; CDR3: CAISETSSSTDTQYF
J: TRBJ2-7; D: .; size: few; V: TRBV12-3/TRBV12-4; DNA: TGTGCCAGCAGCCAACGTTGGGACACCCAGCAGTACTTC; CDR3: CASSQRWDTQQYF
J: TRBJ2-5; D: .; size: .; V: TRBV7-6; DNA: TGTGCCAGCAGCTTTGCCGGCGGCCAAGAGACCCAGTACTTC; CDR3: CASSFAGGQETQYF